This TCR beta chain stems from a study of T cell clonality in common variable immunodeficiency. Study-wide findings and caveats: Links between repertoire features and CVID complications were heterogeneity-limited.

As for this clone: Its matching antigen is unknown.

TCRdb's table, derived via immunoSEQ multiplex PCR, lists solely in-frame clones and lacks some. In total the sample includes 80,000 or so clones, none of them seen once. The clonotype was recovered from a person aged 18-70 years in good health. The sample taken for sequencing was peripheral blood mononuclear cells.

The CDR3 protein is CSATAGQLYGYTF. CDR3 DNA (partial): TGCAGTGCTACGGCGGGACAGCTTTATGGC. V and J are TRBV20-1 and TRBJ1-2, with 7 nucleotides matching TRBD1. Sequencing ends 3 residues short of the CDR3 end; the germline J gene provides the rest. Trimming at V came to 4 bases and at J to 5 bases, leaving 7 bases not matched to a gene. The CDR3 totals 13 residues. CDR1 and CDR2 from the germline V gene are DFQATT and SNEGSKA (reference sequence).